Included here is one T cell receptor beta chain sequence, with context. Its antigen remains unknown. Germline is not matched at one junction end, which may reflect a read error. These data are taken from a study of shared clonotypes between healthy human individuals. Points from the study as a whole: Among the subsets, naive ones generally showed larger estimated richness than memory ones. Among donors, clonotype sharing was expected to be affected by sequencing depth.

The CDR3 covers 16 residues. The germline gives CDR1 KGHSH, CDR2 LQKENI. Only in-frame clones appear in the TCRdb table, and some are missing; sequencing was by immunoSEQ multiplex PCR. The data hold roughly 1,600,000 clones, with approximately 98.5% observed a single time. Sequencing was performed on naive CD4+ T cells sorted from blood. Indicated subset: CD45RA+ positively selected. The chain employs TRBV18 and TRBJ2-1; TRBD1 matches at 7 bases. The sequence came from a young man in good health. This chain's CDR3 is CASSPPTGKSFNEQFF. CDR3 DNA: TGTGCCAGCTCACCCCCGACAGGGAAGTCCTTCAATGAGCAGTTCTTC.